This TCR beta chain was sequenced during a study of blood T cell repertoires in COVID-19 (dated by TCRdb to about 2020). Some background on the complete study: Samples covering the acute and convalescent phases of COVID-19 were provided by collaborators in the United States, Italy and Spain. The material from the prospective study consisted of cDNA or gDNA derived from T cells, B-cell-depleted T cells, or PBMCs. Subjects who had been exposed to COVID-19, were actively infected with it, or had recovered from it provided the deeply sampled blood TCRbeta repertoires that made up the dataset. The repertoires were made available in a free public database intended to serve as a resource for research on the immune response to SARS-CoV-2. Samples came from the ongoing ImmuneRACE study (first 160 participants) plus 1,254 subjects from 6 global collaborators. A de-identified subject ID, COVID-19 status, age in years and sex were almost always included in the sample metadata. Where available, HLA class I and class II types were obtained from metadata supplied by the sample provider rather than from assay-based typing. Results the study describes overall, beyond this receptor: Clinical and demographic metadata were provided uncurated, with the amount varying by source and participant.

This clone was recorded once. Its recognized antigen is unknown. No qualities accompany the bases; no much larger clone lies one base away. The immunoSEQ Assay, a bias-controlled multiplex PCR, was used to amplify TCRbeta CDR3 regions from genomic DNA. In the paper's pipeline: The number of nucleated cells in each sample was estimated by amplification of reference gene primers within the assay. Sequence reads were collapsed and filtered to measure the absolute abundance of every unique TCRbeta CDR3 rearrangement. For each sample, productive Simpson clonality was calculated by taking the square root of Simpson's diversity index across productive rearrangements. TCRdb obtained this table from immuneACCESS and retained in-frame rearrangements with V and J assigned. These tables miss some clones; where compared with another copy, unresolved V genes account for less than half of the shortfall, and the remainder is unexplained. V, J and clone size derive from that table, while D and trimming were established from the DNA sequence. A total of over 150,000 clones appear in this sample, 85% to 90% of them only once. Approximately 0.5% of the sample lies in the top ten.

The CDR3 numbers 13 residues from cysteine through phenylalanine. Only the CDR3 DNA stays, 39 bases, in frame from base 1. The germline V gene provides CDR1 KGHSH and CDR2 LQKENI. V lost 5 bases and J lost 2 bases; the stretch between them is 10 bases long. One collaborating source in Seattle enrolled patients during active infection and followed them longitudinally through the course of disease. Collaborating institutions collected whole blood in K2EDTA tubes following their own protocols. Collaborator samples were shipped for TCRbeta analysis as frozen whole blood, isolated PBMCs, or DNA extracted from either sample type.

The sequenced sample was peripheral blood. The V and J segments used are TRBV18 and TRBJ2-7; TRBD2 is a possible D gene, resting on 5 matching bases. The receptor comes from a man aged 55-75 years with COVID-19, enrolled during active disease. The CDR3 reads as follows: CASSEGTAYEQYF. The base sequence is TGTGCCAGCTCAGAGGGCACCGCCTACGAGCAGTACTTC.